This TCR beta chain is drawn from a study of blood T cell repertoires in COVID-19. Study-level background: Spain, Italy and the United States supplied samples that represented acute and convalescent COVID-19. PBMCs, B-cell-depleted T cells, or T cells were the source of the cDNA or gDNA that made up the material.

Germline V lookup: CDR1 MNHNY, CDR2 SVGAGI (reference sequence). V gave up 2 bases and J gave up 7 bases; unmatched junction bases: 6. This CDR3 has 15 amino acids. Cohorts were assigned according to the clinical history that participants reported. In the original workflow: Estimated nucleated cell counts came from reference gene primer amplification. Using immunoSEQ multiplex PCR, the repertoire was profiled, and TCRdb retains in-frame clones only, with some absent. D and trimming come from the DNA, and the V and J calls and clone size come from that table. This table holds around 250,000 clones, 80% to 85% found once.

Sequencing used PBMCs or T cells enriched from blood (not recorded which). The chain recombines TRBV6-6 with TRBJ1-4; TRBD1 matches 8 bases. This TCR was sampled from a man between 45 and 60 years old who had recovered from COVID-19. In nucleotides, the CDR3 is TGTGCCAGCAGTTACCCACAGGGGGTTAGTGAAAAACTGTTTTTT. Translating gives CASSYPQGVSEKLFF.